What follows are 21 T cell receptor beta chains derived from one specimen sequenced in a study of monozygotic twins with inflammatory bowel disease. TCRdb re-called the 5' RACE reads and shows each CDR3 protein once, DNA omitted. The data include 200,000 to 250,000 distinct CDR3 sequences; the top ten clones carry around 1.5%. The sample was blood. Source of these receptors: a human donor with ulcerative colitis or Crohn's disease, or a healthy co-twin of an affected twin (not recorded which).

J is TRBJ1-1 and V is TRBV10-3; TCRdb returns TRBD1, unconfirmable since there is no DNA. Germline CDR1 and CDR2: ENHRY and SYGVKD. This CDR3 comprises 13 residues. CDR3 residues: CATRQRDNTEAFF.

This chain uses TRBV7-9 with TRBJ2-5; lacking DNA, the TRBD2 call made by TCRdb goes unchecked. Per the germline V gene, CDR1 is SEHNR and CDR2 is FQNEAQ (reference sequence). The CDR3 runs to 15 residues. CDR3 sequence: CASSFGGGSQETQYF.

This chain joins TRBV5-5 and TRBJ2-5. The CDR3 has 13 residues. CDR1 is SGHKS and CDR2 is YYEKEE in the germline V gene (reference sequence). The CDR3 reads CASSLAARETQYF.

V and J are TRBV15 and TRBJ2-3. CDR3 size: 12 residues. The germline gives CDR1 LNHNV, CDR2 YYDKDF (reference sequence). Here the CDR3 reads CATSHTEDTQYF.

The chain joins TRBV20-1 to TRBJ1-2. The germline CDR1 and CDR2 sequences are DFQATT and SNEGSKA (reference sequence). CDR3 length equals 13 residues. CDR3 amino acids: CSARAPWESGYTF.

The V and J genes are TRBV5-1 and TRBJ2-5. CDR1 is SGHRS, CDR2 YFSETQ, per germline. CDR3 size: 14 residues. CDR3 protein: CASRVSGTQETQYF.

The genes are TRBV20-1 and TRBJ2-5. The germline CDR1 and CDR2 sequences are DFQATT and SNEGSKA (reference sequence). This CDR3 region has 14 residues. The CDR3 loop reads CSARDVVYQETQYF.

The V gene is TRBV7-3, the J gene TRBJ2-3; TCRdb names TRBD2, which stays unverified in the absence of DNA. Germline CDR1 reads SGHTA; CDR2 reads FQGTGA. The CDR3 has 12 residues. The CDR3 protein is CASSSEPGPQYF.

V and J are TRBV5-1 and TRBJ2-7; TCRdb outputs TRBD1, but without DNA this stays unchecked. Germline V gives CDR1 SGHRS, CDR2 YFSETQ. The CDR3 covers 13 residues. The CDR3: CASSFQGTYEQYF.

J is TRBJ2-7 and V is TRBV27; as DNA is missing, the TRBD1 call by TCRdb cannot be tested. The germline V gene has CDR1 MNHEY and CDR2 SMNVEV (reference sequence). The CDR3 extends over 14 amino acids. The CDR3 spells CASSPGPSSYEQYF.

The V and J genes are TRBV7-6 and TRBJ2-3; TCRdb gives TRBD1 as the D gene, but with no DNA this cannot be confirmed. This CDR3 is built from 18 residues. Germline assignment: CDR1 SGHVS and CDR2 FNYEAQ. CDR3 residues: CASSIRSLDTSLTDTQYF.

CDR3 sequence: CASSPVAGQSNYGYTF. The chain joins TRBV12-3 or TRBV12-4 to TRBJ1-2. CDR3 size: 16 residues.

The V call is TRBV5-1, the J call TRBJ1-1; TCRdb returns TRBD1, unconfirmable since there is no DNA. This CDR3 comprises 14 residues. CDR1 is SGHRS, CDR2 YFSETQ, per germline. CDR3 residues: CASSLEGMNTEAFF.

The V gene is TRBV11-2, the J gene TRBJ2-1; TCRdb gives TRBD2 as the D gene, but with no DNA this cannot be confirmed. The CDR3 consists of 15 residues. The germline CDR1 and CDR2 sequences are SGHAT and FQNNGV. CDR3 sequence: CASSSPRGSYNEQFF. Looking up the rest from reference TRBV11-2 and TRBJ2-1 gives the full variable domain: EAGVAQSPRYKIIEKRQSVAFWCNPISGHATLYWYQQILGQGPKLLIQFQNNGVVDDSQLPKDRFSAERLKGVDSTLKIQPAKLEDSAVYLCASSSPRGSYNEQFFGPGTRLTVL.

The chain carries TRBV5-5 and TRBJ1-1. Germline V gene sequence: CDR1 SGHKS, CDR2 YYEKEE (reference sequence). There are 14 residues in the CDR3. This CDR3 is CASYRQEINTEAFF.

This chain joins TRBV3-1 and TRBJ2-7; the TRBD2 assignment by TCRdb is unverifiable without DNA. Looked up from germline, CDR1 is LGHDT and CDR2 is YNNKEL (reference sequence). The CDR3 sequence is 17 residues long. The CDR3 loop reads CASSPPRGQSLYERQYF.

The V call is TRBV3-1, the J call TRBJ2-5; TCRdb's D gene call, TRBD1, goes unchecked for lack of DNA. Germline CDR1 LGHDT, CDR2 YNNKEL (reference sequence). The CDR3 has 14 amino acids. The CDR3 here is CASSQRGGQETQYF.

The V gene is TRBV28, the J gene TRBJ1-2. This CDR3 is built from 14 residues. Germline-derived CDR1 and CDR2 are MDHEN and SYDVKM. CDR3 protein: CASSLSTSPYGYTF.

The gene calls are TRBV4-1 and TRBJ2-2; TCRdb reports TRBD2, a call that lacks DNA to check it against. Per germline, CDR1 MGHRA and CDR2 YSYEKL. The CDR3 runs to 18 residues. CDR3: CASSKGGGLTYNTGELFF.

The rearrangement uses TRBV5-1 and TRBJ2-7. In germline, CDR1 is SGHRS, CDR2 YFSETQ. The CDR3 contains 16 residues. This CDR3 reads CASSLAGSYTSYEQYF.

The rearrangement links TRBV20-1 to TRBJ2-4; TCRdb indicates TRBD1, and absent DNA this call remains unverified. The CDR3 is 15 residues long. CDR1 DFQATT and CDR2 SNEGSKA come from the germline V gene (reference sequence). The CDR3 spells CSAATGTGAKNIQYF.